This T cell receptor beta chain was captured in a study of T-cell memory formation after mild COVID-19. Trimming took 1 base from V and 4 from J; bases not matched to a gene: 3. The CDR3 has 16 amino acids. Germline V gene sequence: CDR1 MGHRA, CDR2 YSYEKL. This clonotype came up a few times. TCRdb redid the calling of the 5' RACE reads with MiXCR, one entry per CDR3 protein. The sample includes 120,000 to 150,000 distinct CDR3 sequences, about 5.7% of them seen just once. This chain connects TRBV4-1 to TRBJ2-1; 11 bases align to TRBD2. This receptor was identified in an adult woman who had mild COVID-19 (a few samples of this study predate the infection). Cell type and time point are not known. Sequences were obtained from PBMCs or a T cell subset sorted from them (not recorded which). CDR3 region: CASSQAGTSGYNEQFF. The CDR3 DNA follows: TGCGCCAGCAGCCAAGCCGGGACTAGCGGTTACAATGAGCAGTTCTTC.